The rows below give T cell receptor beta chains drawn from one sample of a study of OX40 agonist ivuxolimab in advanced cancers. Only in-frame clones appear in the TCRdb table, and some are missing; sequencing was by immunoSEQ multiplex PCR. In the table there are roughly 70,000 clones, 75% to 95% of which are singletons. The specimen was CD4+ or CD8+ T cells sorted from blood, collected in a trial of the OX40 agonist ivuxolimab. These receptors were collected from an adult with an advanced solid tumor such as melanoma, head and neck, liver or kidney cancer. Both conserved end residues are part of each CDR3. A D gene is named only where the DNA matches it firmly. Clone size, where shown, is once, few, many, or a class for clones that have expanded.

v_gene	d_gene	abundance	j_gene	CDR3nt	CDR3aa
TRBV6-5	.	.	TRBJ1-5	TGTGCCAGCAGTTATCGGCAGGGCGTCAATCAGCCCCAGCATTTT	CASSYRQGVNQPQHF
TRBV4-1	.	.	TRBJ2-7	TGCGCCAGCAGCCAAGGGGGAACATCCGAGCAGTACTTC	CASSQGGTSEQYF
TRBV6-5	TRBD1	once	TRBJ1-1	TGTGCCAGCAGGGTGGGACAGGGCAACACTGAAGCTTTCTTT	CASRVGQGNTEAFF
TRBV27	.	.	TRBJ1-1	TGTGCCAGCAGTTTAGGGGGTATCGACACTGAAGCTTTCTTT	CASSLGGIDTEAFF
TRBV6-6	TRBD2	.	TRBJ2-3	TGTGCCAGCAGTTACTCGATCGGACTAGCGCATACGCAGTATTTT	CASSYSIGLAHTQYF
TRBV20-1	.	.	TRBJ1-1	TGCAGTGTTAAGGACGGTGAAGCTTTCTTT	CSVKDGEAFF
TRBV6-5	.	once	TRBJ1-1	TGTGCCAGCGGTAAATGGGGGGGGCGAAGGACTGAAGCTTTCTTT	CASGKWGGRRTEAFF
TRBV27	.	.	TRBJ1-1	TGTGCCAGCAGTCGACTGCAGGGCCTCTCCATGAACACTGAAGCTTTCTTT	CASSRLQGLSMNTEAFF
TRBV18	.	few	TRBJ2-7	TGTGCCAGCTCACCACAGAGGGGTCGATACGAGCAGTACTTC	CASSPQRGRYEQYF
TRBV19	TRBD2	.	TRBJ2-1	TGTGCCAGTAGTATAGTCCCGACTAGCAAAAATGAGCAGTTCTTC	CASSIVPTSKNEQFF
TRBV28	.	.	TRBJ1-1	TGTGCCAGCAGTCAGGGTTGGGGCACTGAAGCTTTCTTT	CASSQGWGTEAFF
TRBV6-5	.	.	TRBJ1-5	TGTGCCAGCAGTTGGGGGAGAAGCAATCAGCCCCAGCATTTT	CASSWGRSNQPQHF
TRBV14	TRBD2	.	TRBJ2-7	TGTGCCAGCAGCTTGGGACTAGCTTCGATCTACGAGCAGTACTTC	CASSLGLASIYEQYF
TRBV6-5	.	.	TRBJ1-1	TGTGCCAGCGCCTCGCGGGGTGAAGCTTTCTTT	CASASRGEAFF
TRBV19	.	.	TRBJ2-7	TGTGCCAGTAGTATAGTCCCCGATTCCTACGAGCAGTACTTC	CASSIVPDSYEQYF
TRBV4-1	.	.	TRBJ1-2	TGCGCCAGCAGCCAGGAGACCGGGCCCCAGGTGAGGGGCTACACCTTC	CASSQETGPQVRGYTF
TRBV28	.	few	TRBJ1-4	TGTGCCAGCAGTTTGAGGGGGGGAGGTGAAAAACTGTTTTTT	CASSLRGGGEKLFF
TRBV7-8	.	.	TRBJ1-4	TGTGCCAGCAGCTTAGAGTCCCCCTTCGTCCGGAACTTGTTTGCAACTAATGAAAAACTGTTTTTT	CASSLESPFVRNLFATNEKLFF
TRBV25-1	TRBD1	.	TRBJ2-5	TGTGCCAGCACTCAAGCAGGGGGCGCCGAGACCCAGTACTTC	CASTQAGGAETQYF
TRBV7-8	TRBD1	.	TRBJ2-5	TGTGCCAGCAGCTCTCGACAGGGTGGGGAGACCCAGTACTTC	CASSSRQGGETQYF
TRBV5-1	.	.	TRBJ1-5	TGCGCCAGCAGCTTGGCGGACTCCTCCAATCAGCCCCAGCATTTT	CASSLADSSNQPQHF
TRBV19	TRBD2	.	TRBJ2-1	TGTGCCAGTAGTATAGCACTAGCGGGGGGATACAATGAGCAGTTCTTC	CASSIALAGGYNEQFF
TRBV10-3	.	.	TRBJ1-1	TGTGCCACCTGTCAGGGGCCGAACACTGAAGCTTTCTTT	CATCQGPNTEAFF
TRBV9	.	.	TRBJ2-1	TGTGCCAGCAGCCCTCGACCGGGGTATGGCGACAATGAGCAGTTCTTC	CASSPRPGYGDNEQFF
TRBV4-3	.	.	TRBJ2-3	TGCGCCAGCAGCCAAGAGACAGGTTACACAGATACGCAGTATTTT	CASSQETGYTDTQYF
TRBV19	TRBD2	.	TRBJ2-1	TGTGCCAGTAGTATAGTCCCGCCGGGACTAGCGGGAGCAAGCTCCTACAATGAGCAGTTCTTC	CASSIVPPGLAGASSYNEQFF
TRBV4-1	TRBD2	once	TRBJ2-3	TGCGCCAGCAGCCAAGACGGGGGGGCCCCAGATACGCAGTATTTT	CASSQDGGAPDTQYF
TRBV9	TRBD2	.	TRBJ2-7	TGTGCCAGCAGCGTAGCTGCGGGAGAATGGTACGAGCAGTACTTC	CASSVAAGEWYEQYF
TRBV9	.	.	TRBJ2-5	TGTGCCAGCAGCGTAGGCCAGGGGACCGGACAAGAGACCCAGTACTTC	CASSVGQGTGQETQYF
TRBV11-2	.	.	TRBJ1-1	TGTGCCAGCACCTGGGACGGAATGTACACTGAAGCTTTCTTT	CASTWDGMYTEAFF
TRBV4-2	TRBD2	.	TRBJ2-1	TGTGCCAGCAGCCAAAGCGGAGCGGGGGGGTACAATGAGCAGTTCTTC	CASSQSGAGGYNEQFF
TRBV5-6	.	.	TRBJ1-1	TGTGCCAGCAGCTTGGGAAACGGCCCTGAAGCTTTCTTT	CASSLGNGPEAFF
TRBV11-3	.	.	TRBJ2-3	TGTGCCAGCAGCTTTTGTCCACAGGGACCTGCCACAGATACGCAGTATTTT	CASSFCPQGPATDTQYF
TRBV2	TRBD1	.	TRBJ1-6	TGTGCCAGCAGTGAGGTGGTAGCGGGACAGTATAATTCACCCCTCCACTTT	CASSEVVAGQYNSPLHF
TRBV27	TRBD2	.	TRBJ2-1	TGTGCCAGCAGGGGACTAGCGGGCTCCTACAATGAGCAGTTCTTC	CASRGLAGSYNEQFF